This is a list of T cell receptor beta chains from one sample in a study of T cells in Graves' hyperthyroidism and ophthalmopathy. One entry per CDR3 protein results from TCRdb running MiXCR on the multiplex PCR reads. The table has 350,000 to 400,000 distinct CDR3 sequences, approximately 15% seen once. Sequences were obtained from blood. Source of these receptors: a woman aged 60-75 years with Graves' hyperthyroidism. CDR3s include the opening cysteine and the closing phenylalanine or tryptophan. D genes are given only for firm matches. Only some rows state a clone size, as once, few, many or a class for expanded clones.

d_gene | j_gene | abundance | v_gene | CDR3nt | CDR3aa
TRBD2 | TRBJ2-1 | few | TRBV24-1 | TGTGCCACCAGTGATTTGAATCTAGGGACTAGCGGGGTCCAAAATGAGCAGTTCTTC | CATSDLNLGTSGVQNEQFF
TRBD2 | TRBJ2-7 | many | TRBV6-1 | TGTGCCAGCCTACTAGCGGGAGATAACTACGAGCAGTACTTC | CASLLAGDNYEQYF
TRBD1 | TRBJ1-2 | NA | TRBV5-4 | TGTGCCAGCAGGGGACAGGGGAGGATCTATGGCTACACCTTC | CASRGQGRIYGYTF
NA | TRBJ1-1 | NA | TRBV19 | TGTGCCAGTAGGATAGCAGGGGCGCGCACTGAAGCTTTCTTT | CASRIAGARTEAFF
NA | TRBJ1-5 | many | TRBV11-2 | TGTGCCAGCAGCTTTGATGGATCCGCCGGTCAGCCCCAGCATTTT | CASSFDGSAGQPQHF
NA | TRBJ1-2 | many | TRBV6-1 | TGTGCCAGCCTCCGACGCGACAGGTCCCGGGGCTATGGCTACACCTTC | CASLRRDRSRGYGYTF
TRBD1 | TRBJ2-7 | many | TRBV30 | TGTGCCTCCCGGGGGACAGGGGGCTATTACTACGAGCAGTACTTC | CASRGTGGYYYEQYF
NA | TRBJ2-3 | NA | TRBV30 | TGTGCCTGGAGTGTACAGACCGGGACGCAGTATTTT | CAWSVQTGTQYF
TRBD2 | TRBJ2-3 | NA | TRBV11-2 | TGTGCCAGCAACATAGCGGGACCTACAGATACGCAGTATTTT | CASNIAGPTDTQYF
TRBD1 | TRBJ1-5 | many | TRBV30 | TGTGCCTGGAGCACCGGGACAGGGGTTCAGCCCCAGCATTTT | CAWSTGTGVQPQHF
TRBD1 | TRBJ2-7 | once | TRBV3-1 | TGTGCCAGCAGCCAAACCGGGACAGGGAACGAGCAGTACTTC | CASSQTGTGNEQYF
TRBD2 | TRBJ2-1 | few | TRBV29-1 | TGCAGCGTTGGCGGGAGACGGGATGAGCAGTTCTTC | CSVGGRRDEQFF
NA | TRBJ2-7 | many | TRBV20-1 | TGCAGTGCTAAAACGGTCGTGGGAGAGCAGTACTTC | CSAKTVVGEQYF
TRBD1 | TRBJ1-5 | NA | TRBV19 | TGTGCCAGTAGTCCCGGGACAGGGGCCCAGCCCCAGCATTTT | CASSPGTGAQPQHF
NA | TRBJ1-5 | many | TRBV10-3 | TGTGCCATCAGTGAGTCGGGGGGCCGAAATCAGCCCCAGCATTTT | CAISESGGRNQPQHF
NA | TRBJ1-3 | few | TRBV7-6 | TGTGCCAGCAGCTTAGGGTATGCGAAATCGAAAGGAAACACCATATATTTT | CASSLGYAKSKGNTIYF
NA | TRBJ2-1 | many | TRBV20-1 | TGCAGTGGGGGGGGGGGCAAGGCCTACAATGAGCAGTTCTTC | CSGGGGKAYNEQFF
TRBD2 | TRBJ2-4 | many | TRBV6-1 | TGTGCCAGCAGTTATTCCGGGACTAGCGGGATCTCAGCCAAAAACATTCAGTACTTC | CASSYSGTSGISAKNIQYF
NA | TRBJ1-2 | many | TRBV12-3/TRBV12-4 | TGTGCCAGCAGTTTAACAAGGAGGCTCTATGGCTACACCTTC | CASSLTRRLYGYTF
NA | TRBJ2-2 | NA | TRBV6-5 | TGTGCCAGCAGTTACCACGGGACCATACTTGGAACCGGGGAGCTGTTTTTT | CASSYHGTILGTGELFF
NA | TRBJ1-1 | many | TRBV27 | TGTGCCAGCAGTTTATTCCCGGGGAACACTGAAGCTTTCTTT | CASSLFPGNTEAFF
TRBD1 | TRBJ1-2 | many | TRBV28 | TGTGCCAGCAGTCCGAGGGACAGGCGAACCGGAGGCTACACCTTC | CASSPRDRRTGGYTF
NA | TRBJ2-7 | many | TRBV5-1 | TGCGCCAGCAGCTTGGAGGGGGGCTCCGAGCAGTACTTC | CASSLEGGSEQYF
TRBD1 | TRBJ2-1 | NA | TRBV5-1 | TGCGCCAGCAGCGTGGGACAGCGGTTCTTC | CASSVGQRFF
TRBD2 | TRBJ2-3 | many | TRBV2 | TGTGCCAGCAGCCGACTACATGGGACTAGCGGGAGGAGGGTAACAGATACGCAGTATTTT | CASSRLHGTSGRRVTDTQYF
NA | TRBJ2-2 | few | TRBV10-2 | TGCGCCAGCAGTGAGAGGGCCAGCGTTCCGGCTACCGGGGAGCTGTTTTTT | CASSERASVPATGELFF
NA | TRBJ2-6 | NA | TRBV6-1 | TGTGCCAGCAGTGACGGGGGCCTCTCTGGGGCCAACGTCCTGACTTTC | CASSDGGLSGANVLTF
TRBD2 | TRBJ2-3 | many | TRBV24-1 | TGTGCCACCAGTTCGGGGGGACCAGATACGCAGTATTTT | CATSSGGPDTQYF
TRBD2 | TRBJ2-5 | many | TRBV2 | TGTGCCAGCACGCGGGAGGCCCTCCAAGAGACCCAGTACTTC | CASTREALQETQYF
TRBD2 | TRBJ2-3 | NA | TRBV2 | TGTGCCAGCAGCGGGGGGGTGAGCACAGATACGCAGTATTTT | CASSGGVSTDTQYF
TRBD1 | TRBJ2-7 | NA | TRBV6-1 | TGTGCCAGCAGACGGGACAGGGGAAACGAGCAGTACTTC | CASRRDRGNEQYF
NA | TRBJ1-2 | many | TRBV11-3 | TGTGCCAGTACCCGAGGGGGGACCTATGGCTACACCTTC | CASTRGGTYGYTF
NA | TRBJ2-7 | many | TRBV6-1 | TGTGCCAGCAGTTACCCCAGGACAGGGACTAGGACCTACGAGCAGTACTTC | CASSYPRTGTRTYEQYF
TRBD1 | TRBJ1-1 | NA | TRBV6-1 | TGTGCCAGCAGTCGTCCCGGGACAGGGGTGAAAGCTTTCTTT | CASSRPGTGVKAFF
TRBD1 | TRBJ2-6 | NA | TRBV6-2/TRBV6-3 | TGTGCCAGCAGTTCCCAGGGGGCATATGGGGCCAACGTCCTGACTTTC | CASSSQGAYGANVLTF
TRBD1 | TRBJ2-5 | many | TRBV10-3 | TGTGCCATCACCAGGACAGGGCTCCAAGAGACCCAGTACTTC | CAITRTGLQETQYF
TRBD2 | TRBJ2-3 | few | TRBV7-6 | TGTGCCAGCAGCTTATTCGCTGCGGGAGGGCTTACAGATACGCAGTATTTT | CASSLFAAGGLTDTQYF
TRBD2 | TRBJ2-1 | NA | TRBV5-1 | TGCGCCAGCAGCTTGGCGGTTAGCGGGAGCCGATCCTACGAGCAGTTCTTC | CASSLAVSGSRSYEQFF
TRBD2 | TRBJ2-7 | once | TRBV28 | TGTGCCAGCACCCAGGGACTAGCGGGAGGATCCTACGAGCAGTACTTC | CASTQGLAGGSYEQYF
NA | TRBJ1-4 | few | TRBV20-1 | TGCAGTGCTTACGCATGGGGTTATAATGAAAAACTGTTTTTT | CSAYAWGYNEKLFF
NA | TRBJ1-6 | many | TRBV28 | TGTGCCAGCAGTTTACCCCCCGTGGCGGACGGTTCACCCCTCCACTTT | CASSLPPVADGSPLHF
NA | TRBJ1-4 | few | TRBV6-1 | TGTGCCAGCAGTGAAGCGCCGGGGAGAAAACTGTTTTTT | CASSEAPGRKLFF
NA | TRBJ1-1 | many | TRBV7-6 | TGTGCCAGCAGCCCCGGACATTCGAACACTGAAGCTTTCTTT | CASSPGHSNTEAFF
NA | TRBJ1-1 | many | TRBV3-1 | TGTGCCAGCAGCCAAGGAAGAGGGAACACTGAAGCTTTCTTT | CASSQGRGNTEAFF
NA | TRBJ2-7 | NA | TRBV19 | TGTGCCAGTAGTATGTCAGACGGACCCTACGAGCAGTACTTC | CASSMSDGPYEQYF
NA | TRBJ1-4 | many | TRBV28 | TGTGCCAGCAAAACCGGGACCCTTACTGAAAAACTGTTTTTT | CASKTGTLTEKLFF
NA | TRBJ2-7 | many | TRBV5-1 | TGCGCCAGCAGCTTGGCCCCAGTAGCCCACGAGCAGTACTTC | CASSLAPVAHEQYF
TRBD2 | TRBJ2-7 | many | TRBV20-1 | TGCAGTGCTAGAGGGATTAGCGGGAGCTCCTACGAGCAGTACTTC | CSARGISGSSYEQYF